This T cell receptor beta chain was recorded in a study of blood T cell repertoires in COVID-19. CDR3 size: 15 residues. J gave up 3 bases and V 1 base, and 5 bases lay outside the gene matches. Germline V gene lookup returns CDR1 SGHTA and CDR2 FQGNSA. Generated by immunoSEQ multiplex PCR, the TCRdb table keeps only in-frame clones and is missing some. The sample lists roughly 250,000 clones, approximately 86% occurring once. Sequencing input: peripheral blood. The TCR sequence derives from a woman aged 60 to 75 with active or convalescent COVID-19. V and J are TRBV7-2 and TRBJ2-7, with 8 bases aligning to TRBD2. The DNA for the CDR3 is TGTGCCAGCAGCTTAGTAGCTAGCGGGTTCTACGAGCAGTACTTC. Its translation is CASSLVASGFYEQYF.